This T cell receptor (beta chain) was documented in a study of cytomegalovirus exposure and HLA in healthy donors. The primer mix had 60 Vbeta and 13 Jbeta primers. Clones were read by immunoSEQ multiplex PCR, and TCRdb kept only the in-frame ones, dropping some. The sample lists roughly 200,000 clones, about 89% occurring once. Notes on the study in general: TCR beta chain V- and J-gene trimming was linked, in a later analysis, to a missense variant in DCLRE1C. In a later analysis, parvovirus B19, influenza, CMV and Epstein-Barr virus appeared linked to several top co-occurrence clusters. With further analysis later on, most CMV-associated TCR beta chains appeared HLA-restricted. Reportedly, diagnosis of cytomegalovirus status by the classifier showed high specificity and sensitivity.

Turning to this clone: As yet, its antigen is unknown.

This CDR3 is 14 amino acids long. The V and J ends lost 5 bases and 1 base, in that order; junction bases with no gene match: 5. CDR1 and CDR2 (germline): SGHAT, FQNNGV. Sequences were obtained from PBMCs. This clonotype was obtained from a man aged 25 to 40 in good health and CMV-seronegative. The chain employs TRBV11-2 and TRBJ2-7; 7 nucleotides match TRBD1. The CDR3 loop is CASSRWGQSYEQYF. The CDR3 bases are TGTGCCAGCAGCCGTTGGGGACAGTCCTACGAGCAGTACTTC.